This TCR beta chain was documented in a study of CXCR3-negative and CXCR3-positive naive CD8 T cells. Each CD8+ T cell subset was flow-sorted in triplicate. Every sort contained approximately 290,000 cells. Comments on this clonotype: Antigen specificity is unknown.

Libraries of TRB cDNA were made by 5' RACE and carried UMIs. Each CDR3 protein gets one entry in TCRdb, which reprocessed the 5' RACE reads and gives no DNA. The sample data list about 48,000 distinct CDR3 sequences. Study-wide results and caveats: Memory, not naive, CXCR3-negative and CXCR3-positive cells differed in TRBV-TRBJ usage.

This clonotype was sampled from a human donor in good health. Some clones in this sample may be carry-over from other donors' samples. The sample taken for sequencing was memory CD8+ T cells from blood.

CDR3 region: CASSPGAYNEQFF. The V call is TRBV12-3 or TRBV12-4, the J call TRBJ2-1; TCRdb returns TRBD1, unconfirmable since there is no DNA. The CDR3 is 13 residues long.